The clone carrying this T cell receptor beta chain was counted only a few times. Antigen: not known. TCRdb fed the reads into MiXCR, producing one record per CDR3 protein. Altogether nearly 450,000 distinct CDR3 sequences are present, approximately 30% being singletons, with the ten largest covering roughly 15%. Germline V lookup: CDR1 DFQATT, CDR2 SNEGSKA (reference sequence). V lost 1 base and J lost 0, with 10 bases in between. This CDR3 spans 16 amino acids. These data belong to a study of T cell repertoires in cytomegalovirus infection. Study-wide context: It was the public TCR beta signatures that indicated both CMV infection and matching HLA type. Findings and caveats of the study: The study found HLA-C-restricted CMV-specific TCR beta clonotypes dominating the ex vivo response.

This TCR was sampled from a human donor in good health (CMV status not recorded). Some clones in this sample may be carry-over from other donors' samples. What was sequenced was PBMCs. The chain joins TRBV20-1 to TRBJ2-6; possibly TRBD2 for D (5 bases). The CDR3 DNA follows: TGCAGTGCTAGAGGAGAGGGAAGCTCTGGGGCCAACGTCCTGACTTTC. Translation: CSARGEGSSGANVLTF.